This paragraph reports one T cell receptor beta chain. Its antigen is currently unknown. The data belong to a study of CD8+CD57+ T cells in acquired aplastic anemia. Study-level background: Yields of DNA that came from sorted CD4+ and CD8+ cells averaged roughly 3.3 ug. Healthy donor CD4+ cell samples had a mean of around 10 million reads.

Whole-study findings and limits: Sharing between patients and controls was observed for over 25 CD8+ CDR3 sequences. Simpson's diversity of CD8+ cells was not significantly different in patients compared with controls.

The germline V gene has CDR1 MGHDK and CDR2 SYGVNS. The CDR3 contains 14 residues. The V gene lost 2 bases and the J gene lost 3 bases, with 8 bases spanning the gap. Both TCR beta VDJ combination and CDR3 sequence profiling were carried out. Genomic DNA was the template for this profiling. One entry per CDR3 protein, called by TCRdb with MiXCR from the reads. This repertoire shows under 75,000 distinct CDR3 sequences, around half found once; its top ten account for about 8.5%. V usage is TRBV25-1 and J usage is TRBJ1-5, with no clear D. The TCR sequence derives from a human donor in good health, serving as a control. The sample comprised sorted CD4+, CD8+, or CD8+CD57+ T cells (not recorded which) from PBMCs. In DNA, the CDR3 is TGTGCCAGCAGTGAACCCCTTTTCAATCAGCCCCAGCATTTT. Residues: CASSEPLFNQPQHF.